Below, 5 T cell receptor beta chains from the same sample are listed, as sequenced in a study of T cell responses to AZD1222 COVID-19 vaccine. The table came from immunoSEQ multiplex PCR; TCRdb's copy has only in-frame clones and leaves some out. The table includes approximately 110,000 clones, more than 70% detected once. The sample consisted of peripheral blood, taken 28 days after the second AZD1222 dose. These receptors were obtained from an adult who received the AZD1222 COVID-19 vaccine.

The chain recombines TRBV7-9 with TRBJ1-2, with TRBD1 identical over 7 bases. CDR3 length: 13 amino acids. V lost 5 bases to trimming and J lost 8 bases; unmatched junction nucleotides: 8. Looked up from germline, CDR1 is SEHNR and CDR2 is FQNEAQ (reference sequence). Here the CDR3 DNA reads TGTGCCAGCAGCGCGACCGGGACAGTCGGCTACACCTTC. Its protein is CASSATGTVGYTF. Using reference TRBV7-9 and TRBJ1-2 for the parts outside the CDR3, the full variable domain is DTGVSQNPRHKITKRGQNVTFRCDPISEHNRLYWYRQTLGQGPEFLTYFQNEAQLEKSRLLSDRFSAERPKGSFSTLEIQRTEQGDSAMYLCASSATGTVGYTFGSGTRLTVV.

On this clone itself: At the DNA level, this CDR3 is encoded by other sequences in the same sample as well. V usage is TRBV19 and J usage is TRBJ1-2, with D perhaps matching TRBD1 (6 bases). V lost 1 base to trimming and J lost 0 bases, with 6 bases between them. The length of the CDR3 is 14 residues. Germline V CDR1 and CDR2: LNHDA, SQIVND (reference sequence). CDR3 DNA: TGTGCCAGTAGTATAGGGACAGCTAACTATGGCTACACCTTC. This gives the protein CASSIGTANYGYTF.

This chain links TRBV7-2 with TRBJ2-2, with a tentative D call TRBD1 (5 bases). CDR1 is SGHTA, CDR2 FQGNSA, per germline. V was pared by 5 bases and J by 0 bases, with 13 bases between. The CDR3 length is 16 residues. The DNA for the CDR3 is TGTGCCAGCAGCCCCCAAGGACATCCGAACACCGGGGAGCTGTTTTTT. It is translated as CASSPQGHPNTGELFF.

The CDR3 nucleotides read TGCGCCAGCAGCCTAGGGACAGGGGATTTGGGTCAGCCCCAGCATTTT. It is translated as CASSLGTGDLGQPQHF. The rearrangement links TRBV4-1 to TRBJ1-5; TRBD1 matches at 10 bases. The CDR3 sequence is 16 residues long. The ends lost 4 bases at V and 6 bases at J; junction bases unmatched: 9. Germline V gene sequence: CDR1 MGHRA, CDR2 YSYEKL.

The sample holds a few counts of this clone. The CDR3 protein is CATSKTAGGTGDGYTF. CDR3 sequence (DNA): TGTGCCACCAGCAAAACGGCAGGTGGGACCGGTGATGGCTACACCTTC. V is TRBV24-1 and J is TRBJ1-2; maybe TRBD1 (5 bases). This CDR3 region has 16 residues. Germline V gives CDR1 KGHDR, CDR2 SFDVKD. V lost 7 bases and J lost 6, with 23 bases in between.